The subject of this entry is one TCR beta chain. The data were taken from a study of T cells in Graves' hyperthyroidism and ophthalmopathy. Per germline, CDR1 KGHSH and CDR2 LQKENI. This CDR3 contains 15 residues. The V gene end was trimmed by 2 bases and the J gene end by 6 bases; junction bases not matched to a gene: 6. RNA transcripts gave rise to amplified TCR beta CDR3 regions. The HTBI primer set served for first-round RT-PCR of the TCR CDR3. TCRdb called the multiplex PCR reads again in MiXCR, with one record for every CDR3 protein. Among hundreds of thousands of distinct CDR3 sequences listed, about 14% were seen once.

The chain recombines TRBV18 with TRBJ2-7; 11 bases line up with TRBD1. Sequenced: blood. The origin of this receptor is a woman in her late teens or twenties with Graves' hyperthyroidism. This chain's CDR3 is CASSPTGTGGTEQYF. For the CDR3, the DNA is TGTGCCAGCTCACCAACCGGGACAGGGGGGACCGAGCAGTACTTC.